Each of the 8 T cell receptor beta chains below was sequenced from the same sample in a study of blood T cell repertoires in COVID-19. Profiling relied on immunoSEQ multiplex PCR, and the TCRdb table lists in-frame clones only, not all of them. The sample contains 140,000 or so clones, over 85% of which appear only once. Sequencing was done on a sample of peripheral blood. The receptor set was obtained from a human donor in a cohort sampled during active COVID-19.

This clone was counted a single time. The chain is built from TRBV27 and TRBJ1-4; no clear D gene. The CDR3 consists of 15 residues. Trimming pared 3 bases from V and 0 bases from J, leaving 8 bases between. Germline V gives CDR1 MNHEY, CDR2 SMNVEV (reference sequence). CDR3 bases: TGTGCCAGCAGTTTCGACACCGCAACTAATGAAAAACTGTTTTTT. Translating it yields CASSFDTATNEKLFF.

This clone was counted once. The chain couples TRBV3-1 (or the pseudogene TRBV3-2) to TRBJ2-1, with 11 bases identical to TRBD2. Losses at the gene ends were 3 bases for V and 8 bases for J; bases not matched to a gene: 6. The germline V gene encodes CDR1 LGHDT and CDR2 YNNKEL (reference sequence). The CDR3 is 15 amino acids. CDR3 sequence (DNA): TGTGCCAGCAGCCATCGTCTAGCGGGGGGCGATGAGCAGTTCTTC. It is translated as CASSHRLAGGDEQFF.

CDR3 nucleotide sequence: TGTGCCAGCAGCCAAGTCCCGGACAAAATTTCACCCCTCCACTTT. It yields the protein CASSQVPDKISPLHF. This chain links TRBV3-1 (or the pseudogene TRBV3-2) with TRBJ1-6; TRBD1 is a possible D gene (5 bases). Germline CDR1 is LGHDT and CDR2 is YNNKEL (reference sequence). The CDR3 length is 15 residues. The V gene lost 1 base and the J gene lost 9 bases, with 13 bases spanning the gap.

The chain employs TRBV7-2 and TRBJ2-5; TRBD1 aligns across 9 bases. Trimming took 3 bases from V and 4 from J; bases not matched to a gene: 3. CDR3 length: 14 residues. Germline loops: CDR1 SGHTA, CDR2 FQGNSA. CDR3 coding DNA: TGTGCCAGCAGCTTCCCGGGACAGGGAGAGACCCAGTACTTC. Translating it yields CASSFPGQGETQYF.

This chain links TRBV11-2 with TRBJ1-5; 8 bases are shared with TRBD1. This CDR3 has 14 residues. The V and J ends lost 3 bases and 5 bases, in that order; junction bases with no gene match: 3. Germline CDR1 and CDR2: SGHAT and FQNNGV. DNA of the CDR3: TGTGCCAGCAGCTTGGACAGGGAGGATCAGCCCCAGCATTTT. Translating gives CASSLDREDQPQHF.

This chain connects TRBV7-2 to TRBJ1-5; D is undetermined. The germline CDR1 and CDR2 sequences are SGHTA and FQGNSA. V lost 0 bases and J 0 bases, leaving 6 bases between the germline ends. The length of the CDR3 is 15 residues. The chain's CDR3 is CASSLAVYSNQPQHF. The CDR3 DNA follows: TGTGCCAGCAGCTTAGCTGTATATAGCAATCAGCCCCAGCATTTT.

This clone was counted between two and nine times. The chain uses TRBV19 and TRBJ1-6; 8 bases are shared with TRBD1. This CDR3 contains 13 residues. V lost 5 bases and J lost 14; bases outside the gene matches: 8. The germline V gene has CDR1 LNHDA and CDR2 SQIVND (reference sequence). The CDR3 region has the DNA TGTGCCAGTAGTGCAAACAGGGGGGAAACCCTCCACTTT. Translating it yields CASSANRGETLHF. The entire variable domain, with the rest obtained from reference TRBV19 and TRBJ1-6, is as follows: DGGITQSPKYLFRKEGQNVTLSCEQNLNHDAMYWYRQDPGQGLRLIYYSQIVNDFQKGDIAEGYSVSREKKESFPLTVTSAQKNPTAFYLCASSANRGETLHFGNGTRLTVT.

The chain links TRBV2 to TRBJ1-4; D not certain. The CDR3 has 14 amino acids. The germline V and J ends were trimmed by 4 bases and 6 bases, with 12 bases remaining between them. CDR1 SNHLY and CDR2 FYNNEI come from the germline V gene. The CDR3 region has the DNA TGTGCCAGCAGTGGAACATCCATTTATGAAAAACTGTTTTTT. This gives the protein CASSGTSIYEKLFF. Using reference TRBV2 and TRBJ1-4 for the parts outside the CDR3, the full variable domain is EPEVTQTPSHQVTQMGQEVILRCVPISNHLYFYWYRQILGQKVEFLVSFYNNEISEKSEIFDDQFSVERPDGSNFTLKIRSTKLEDSAMYFCASSGTSIYEKLFFGSGTQLSVL.